This T cell receptor (beta chain) is from a study of Graves' ophthalmopathy and Graves' hyperthyroidism. Study information: Prior to any treatment, peripheral blood was collected at the time of initial diagnosis.

Newly diagnosed hyperthyroidism donors, aged 18 to 65, duration under 2 months. Clinical symptoms, serum thyroxine, TRAb, thyroid ultrasound and orbital computed tomography determined diagnosis. A word on this clonotype: Its antigen is undetermined.

Notes on the study in general: Detected in blood as well were most expanded thyroid clonotypes with frequency above 0.001.

TCR beta CDR3 regions were amplified from RNA transcripts. Following a first-round RT-PCR that used HTBI primers, a second-round multiplex PCR was carried out. TCRdb redid the calling of the multiplex PCR reads with MiXCR, one entry per CDR3 protein. The repertoire has approximately 380,000 distinct CDR3 sequences, approximately 21% of them found once; the top ten carry around 3.1%. V lost 8 bases, J lost 6 bases, and 14 bases lay in between. The length of the CDR3 is 12 residues. The specimen was peripheral blood. The chain couples TRBV12-3 or TRBV12-4 to TRBJ2-7, with TRBD2 as a possible D gene (6 bases). This TCR derives from a woman in her late teens or twenties with stable Graves' hyperthyroidism. The CDR3 coding sequence is TGTGCCAGCGGGGGGAGTCTGGCCGAGCAGTACTTC. Its translation is CASGGSLAEQYF.